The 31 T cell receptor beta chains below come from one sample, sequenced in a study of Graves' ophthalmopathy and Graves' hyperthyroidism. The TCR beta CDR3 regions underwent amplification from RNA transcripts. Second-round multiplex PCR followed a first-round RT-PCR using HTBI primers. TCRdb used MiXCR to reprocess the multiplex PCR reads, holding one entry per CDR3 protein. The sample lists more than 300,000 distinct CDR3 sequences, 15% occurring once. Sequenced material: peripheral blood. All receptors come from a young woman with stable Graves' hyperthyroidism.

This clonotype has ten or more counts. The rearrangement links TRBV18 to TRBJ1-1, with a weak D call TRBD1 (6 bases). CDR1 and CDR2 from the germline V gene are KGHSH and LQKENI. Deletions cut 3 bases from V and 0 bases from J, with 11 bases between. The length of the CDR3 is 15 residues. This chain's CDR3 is CASSPSQGVNTEAFF. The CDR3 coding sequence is TGTGCCAGCTCACCTTCACAGGGCGTGAACACTGAAGCTTTCTTT.

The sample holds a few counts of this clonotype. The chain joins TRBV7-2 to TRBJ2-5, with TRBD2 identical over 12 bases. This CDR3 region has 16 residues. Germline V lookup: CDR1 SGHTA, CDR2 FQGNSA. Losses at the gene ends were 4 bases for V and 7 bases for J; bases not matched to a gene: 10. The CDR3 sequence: CASSSQLAGGRVTQYF. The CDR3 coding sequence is TGTGCCAGCAGCTCGCAGCTAGCGGGGGGGCGCGTGACCCAGTACTTC.

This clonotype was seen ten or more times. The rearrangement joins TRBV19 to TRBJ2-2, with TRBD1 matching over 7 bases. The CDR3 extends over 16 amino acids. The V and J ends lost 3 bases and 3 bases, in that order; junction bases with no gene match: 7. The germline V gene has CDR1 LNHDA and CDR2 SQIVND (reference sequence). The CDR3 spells CASSIPGGVDTGELFF. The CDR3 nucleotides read TGTGCCAGTAGTATCCCAGGGGGTGTCGACACCGGGGAGCTGTTTTTT.

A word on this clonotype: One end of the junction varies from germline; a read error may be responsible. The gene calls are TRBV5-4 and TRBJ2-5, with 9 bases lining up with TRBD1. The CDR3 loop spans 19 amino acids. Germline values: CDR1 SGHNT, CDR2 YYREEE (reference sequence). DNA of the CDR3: TGTGCCAGCAGCTTCCCGGGACAGGGTCGAGGGGGGGCCTTGTGGGACCGGGACTTC. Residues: CASSFPGQGRGGALWDRDF.

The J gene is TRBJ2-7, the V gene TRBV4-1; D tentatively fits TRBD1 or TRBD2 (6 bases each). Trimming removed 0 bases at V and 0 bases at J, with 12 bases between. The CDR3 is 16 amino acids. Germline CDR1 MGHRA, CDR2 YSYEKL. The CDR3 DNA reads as TGCGCCAGCAGCCAAGATCTCGGGGGCGCCTCCTACGAGCAGTACTTC. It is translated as CASSQDLGGASYEQYF.

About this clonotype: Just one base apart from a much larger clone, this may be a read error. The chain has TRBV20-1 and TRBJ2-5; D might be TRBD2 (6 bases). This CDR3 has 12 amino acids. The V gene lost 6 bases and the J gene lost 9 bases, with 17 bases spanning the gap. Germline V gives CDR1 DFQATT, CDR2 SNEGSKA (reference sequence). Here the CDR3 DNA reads TGCAGTGCCTGGGGCCTCGGGGAGGCCCAGTACTTC. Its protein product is CSAWGLGEAQYF.

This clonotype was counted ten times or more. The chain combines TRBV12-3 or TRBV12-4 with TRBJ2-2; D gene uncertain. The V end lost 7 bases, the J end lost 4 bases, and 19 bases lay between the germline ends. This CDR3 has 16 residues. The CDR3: CASNLGFRALTGELFF. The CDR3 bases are TGTGCCAGCAATCTAGGGTTCCGGGCCCTCACCGGGGAGCTGTTTTTT.

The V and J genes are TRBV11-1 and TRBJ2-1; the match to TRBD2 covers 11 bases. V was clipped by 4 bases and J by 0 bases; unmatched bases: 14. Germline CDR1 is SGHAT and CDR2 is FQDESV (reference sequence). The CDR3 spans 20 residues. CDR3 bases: TGTGCCAGCAGCTCAACCCTGCTAGCGGGGGGACCCCTCTCCTACAATGAGCAGTTCTTC. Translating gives CASSSTLLAGGPLSYNEQFF.

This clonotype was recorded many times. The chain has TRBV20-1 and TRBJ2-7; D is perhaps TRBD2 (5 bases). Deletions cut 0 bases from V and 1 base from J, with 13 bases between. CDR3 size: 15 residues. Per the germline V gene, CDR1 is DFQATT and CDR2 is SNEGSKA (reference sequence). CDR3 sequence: CSARDKAPGSYEQYF. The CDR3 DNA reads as TGCAGTGCTAGAGATAAGGCGCCGGGATCCTACGAGCAGTACTTC.

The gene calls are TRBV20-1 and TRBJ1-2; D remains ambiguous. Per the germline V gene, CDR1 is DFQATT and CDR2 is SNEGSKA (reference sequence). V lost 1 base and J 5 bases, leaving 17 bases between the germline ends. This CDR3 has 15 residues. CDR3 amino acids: CSARVRSGSLYGYTF. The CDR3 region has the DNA TGCAGTGCTAGAGTTCGCAGCGGGAGCCTATATGGCTACACCTTC.

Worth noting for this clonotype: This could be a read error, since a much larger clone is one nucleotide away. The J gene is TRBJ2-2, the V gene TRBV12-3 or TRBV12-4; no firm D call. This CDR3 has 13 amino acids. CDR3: CACSFSPTGELFF. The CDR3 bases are TGTGCCTGCAGTTTCAGCCCCACCGGGGAGCTGTTTTTT.

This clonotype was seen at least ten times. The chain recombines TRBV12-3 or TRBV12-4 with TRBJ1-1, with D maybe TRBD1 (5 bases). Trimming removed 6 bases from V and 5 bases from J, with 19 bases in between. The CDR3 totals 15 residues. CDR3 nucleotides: TGTGCCAGCAGCCCCGGGGACCGAAGGTGGACTGAAGCTTTCTTT. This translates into CASSPGDRRWTEAFF.

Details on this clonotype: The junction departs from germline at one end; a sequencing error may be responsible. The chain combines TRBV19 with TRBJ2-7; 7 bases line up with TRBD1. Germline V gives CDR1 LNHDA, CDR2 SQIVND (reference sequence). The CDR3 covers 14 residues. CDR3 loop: CASGIGQASYEQYF. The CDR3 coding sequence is TGTGCCAGTGGTATAGGACAGGCATCCTACGAGCAGTACTTC.

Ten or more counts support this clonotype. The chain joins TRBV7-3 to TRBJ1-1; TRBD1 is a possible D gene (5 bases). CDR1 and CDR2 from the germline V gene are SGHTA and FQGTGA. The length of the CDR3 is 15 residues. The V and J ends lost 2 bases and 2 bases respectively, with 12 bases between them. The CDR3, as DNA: TGTGCCAGCAGCTTATGGGGCAGCAAAAACACTGAAGCTTTCTTT. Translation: CASSLWGSKNTEAFF.

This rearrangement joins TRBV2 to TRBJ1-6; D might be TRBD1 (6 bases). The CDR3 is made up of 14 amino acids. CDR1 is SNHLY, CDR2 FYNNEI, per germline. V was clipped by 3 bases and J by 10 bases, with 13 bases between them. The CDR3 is CASSDGGGRSPLHF. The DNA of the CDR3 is TGTGCCAGCAGTGATGGAGGGGGTCGCTCACCCCTCCACTTT.

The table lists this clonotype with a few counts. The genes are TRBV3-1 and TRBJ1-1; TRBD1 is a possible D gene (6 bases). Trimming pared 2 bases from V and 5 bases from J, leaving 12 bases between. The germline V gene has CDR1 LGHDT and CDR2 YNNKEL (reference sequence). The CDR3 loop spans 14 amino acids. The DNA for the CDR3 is TGTGCCAGCAGCCAATTACAGGGCGAGACTGAAGCTTTCTTT. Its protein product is CASSQLQGETEAFF.

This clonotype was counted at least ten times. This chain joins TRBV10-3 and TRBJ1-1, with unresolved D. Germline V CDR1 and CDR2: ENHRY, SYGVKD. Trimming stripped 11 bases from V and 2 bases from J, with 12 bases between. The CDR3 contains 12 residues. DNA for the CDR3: TGTGCCGCGGATGGTAGCAACACTGAAGCTTTCTTT. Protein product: CAADGSNTEAFF.

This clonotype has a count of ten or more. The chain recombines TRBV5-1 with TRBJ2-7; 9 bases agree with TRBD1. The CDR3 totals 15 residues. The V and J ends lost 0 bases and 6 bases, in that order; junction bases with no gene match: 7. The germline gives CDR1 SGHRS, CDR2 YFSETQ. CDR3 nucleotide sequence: TGCGCCAGCAGCTTGGACGGGACAGGGACTCGCGAGCAGTACTTC. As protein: CASSLDGTGTREQYF.

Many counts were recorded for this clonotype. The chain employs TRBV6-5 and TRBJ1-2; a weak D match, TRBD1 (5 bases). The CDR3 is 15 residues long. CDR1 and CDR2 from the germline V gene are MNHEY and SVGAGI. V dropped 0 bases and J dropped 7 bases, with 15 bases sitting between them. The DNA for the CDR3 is TGTGCCAGCAGTTACTCAGGGGCCAGAACGGGTGGCTACACCTTC. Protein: CASSYSGARTGGYTF.

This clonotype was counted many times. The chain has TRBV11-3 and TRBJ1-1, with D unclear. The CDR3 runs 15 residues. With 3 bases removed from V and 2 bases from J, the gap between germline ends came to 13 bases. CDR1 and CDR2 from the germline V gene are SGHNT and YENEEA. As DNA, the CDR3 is TGTGCCAGCAGCTTGGATACGGCCAAAAACACTGAAGCTTTCTTT. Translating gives CASSLDTAKNTEAFF.

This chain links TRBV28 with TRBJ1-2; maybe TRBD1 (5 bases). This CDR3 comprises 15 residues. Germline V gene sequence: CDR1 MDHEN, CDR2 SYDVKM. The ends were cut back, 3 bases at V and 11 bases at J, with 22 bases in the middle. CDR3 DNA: TGTGCCAGCAGTTTCCCAGCAACAGGTCCCGTCGGTTACACCTTC. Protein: CASSFPATGPVGYTF.

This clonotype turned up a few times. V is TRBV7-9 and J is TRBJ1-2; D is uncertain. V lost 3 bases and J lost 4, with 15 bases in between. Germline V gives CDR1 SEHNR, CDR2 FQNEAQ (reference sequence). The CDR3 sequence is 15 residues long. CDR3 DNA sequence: TGTGCCAGCAGCTTCCCTGGGATCCAATTCTATGGCTACACCTTC. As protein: CASSFPGIQFYGYTF.

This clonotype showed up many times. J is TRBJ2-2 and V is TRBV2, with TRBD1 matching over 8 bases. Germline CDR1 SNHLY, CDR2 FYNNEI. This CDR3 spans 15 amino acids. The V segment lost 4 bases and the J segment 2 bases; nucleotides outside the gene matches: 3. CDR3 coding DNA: TGTGCCAGCAGTGGACAGGGGTATAACACCGGGGAGCTGTTTTTT. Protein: CASSGQGYNTGELFF.

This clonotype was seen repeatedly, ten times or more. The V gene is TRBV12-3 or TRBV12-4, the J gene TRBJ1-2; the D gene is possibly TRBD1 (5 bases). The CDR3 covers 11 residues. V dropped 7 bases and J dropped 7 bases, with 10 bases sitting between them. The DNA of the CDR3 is TGTGCCAGCAATAAGGGGTTTGGCTACACCTTC. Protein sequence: CASNKGFGYTF.

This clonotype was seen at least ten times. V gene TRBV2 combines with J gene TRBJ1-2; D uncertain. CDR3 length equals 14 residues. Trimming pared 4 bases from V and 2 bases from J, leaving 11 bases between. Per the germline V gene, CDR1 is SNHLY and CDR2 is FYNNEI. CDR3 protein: CASSAPGNNYGYTF. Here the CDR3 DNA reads TGTGCCAGCAGTGCCCCGGGAAACAACTATGGCTACACCTTC.

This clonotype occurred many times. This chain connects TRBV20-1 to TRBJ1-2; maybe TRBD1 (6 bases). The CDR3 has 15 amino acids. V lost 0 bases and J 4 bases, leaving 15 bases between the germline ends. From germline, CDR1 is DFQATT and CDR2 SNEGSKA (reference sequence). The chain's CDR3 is CSARDRGGGVYGYTF. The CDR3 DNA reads TGCAGTGCTAGAGACAGGGGCGGCGGTGTCTATGGCTACACCTTC.

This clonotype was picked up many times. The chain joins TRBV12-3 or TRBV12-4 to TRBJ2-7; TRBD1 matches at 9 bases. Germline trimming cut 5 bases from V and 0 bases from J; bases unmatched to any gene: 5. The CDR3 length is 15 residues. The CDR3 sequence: CASSGTGTNSYEQYF. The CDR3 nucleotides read TGTGCCAGCAGTGGGACAGGGACTAACTCCTACGAGCAGTACTTC.

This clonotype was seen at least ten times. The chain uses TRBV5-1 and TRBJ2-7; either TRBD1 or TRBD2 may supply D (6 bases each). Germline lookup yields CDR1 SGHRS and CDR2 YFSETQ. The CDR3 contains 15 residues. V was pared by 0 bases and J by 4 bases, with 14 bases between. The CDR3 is CASSLVEGGPYEQYF. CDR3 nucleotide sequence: TGCGCCAGCAGCTTGGTAGAGGGGGGTCCTTACGAGCAGTACTTC.

The CDR3 DNA follows: TGTGCCATCAGTGACAACAAGCCGAACACTGAAGCTTTCTTT. It translates to CAISDNKPNTEAFF. The chain has TRBV10-3 and TRBJ1-1; D is undetermined. V was shortened by 3 bases and J by 1 base, with 9 bases between the two germline ends. The CDR3 has 14 residues. The germline V gene encodes CDR1 ENHRY and CDR2 SYGVKD.

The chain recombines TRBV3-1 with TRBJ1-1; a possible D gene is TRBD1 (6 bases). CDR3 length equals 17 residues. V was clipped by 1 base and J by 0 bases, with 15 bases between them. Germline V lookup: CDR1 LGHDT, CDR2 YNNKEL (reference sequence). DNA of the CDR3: TGTGCCAGCAGCCAAGGACGGACAGAAGTCATGAACACTGAAGCTTTCTTT. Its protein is CASSQGRTEVMNTEAFF. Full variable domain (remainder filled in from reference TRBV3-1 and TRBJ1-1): DTAVSQTPKYLVTQMGNDKSIKCEQNLGHDTMYWYKQDSKKFLKIMFSYNNKELIINETVPNRFSPKSPDKAHLNLHINSLELGDSAVYFCASSQGRTEVMNTEAFFGQGTRLTVV.

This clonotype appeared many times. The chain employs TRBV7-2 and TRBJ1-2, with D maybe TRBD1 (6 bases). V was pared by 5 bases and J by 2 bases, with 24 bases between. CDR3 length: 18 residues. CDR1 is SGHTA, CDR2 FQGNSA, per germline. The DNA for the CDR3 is TGTGCCAGCAGCCCCGTCCCGGGACATCCAAACGGAAACTATGGCTACACCTTC. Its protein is CASSPVPGHPNGNYGYTF.